What follows is one T cell receptor beta chain and its context. Some clones are missing from TCRdb's copy, which holds only in-frame ones; the method was immunoSEQ multiplex PCR. Counted here are more than 85,000 clones, 87% occurring once; the ten biggest clones make up roughly 2%. This sample stems from a study of blood T cell repertoires in COVID-19. The sample consisted of peripheral blood. The receptor's source is a man in his forties or fifties with active COVID-19.

Here the CDR3 reads CATSKGLAGELFF. The CDR3 coding sequence is TGTGCCACCAGCAAAGGACTAGCCGGGGAGCTGTTTTTT. V and J are TRBV15 and TRBJ2-2, with 7 bases aligning to TRBD2. Germline V lookup: CDR1 LNHNV, CDR2 YYDKDF (reference sequence). The trim removed 4 bases at V and 6 bases at J, leaving 2 bases unmatched. The length of the CDR3 is 13 residues.